This T cell receptor beta chain appears in the sequencing data of a study of tissue T cells after allogeneic stem cell transplantation. Sequencing used immunoSEQ multiplex PCR; TCRdb keeps in-frame clones, though not all of them. Among about 3,900 clones listed, roughly 70% were seen once. Per the germline V gene, CDR1 is MNHEY and CDR2 is SMNVEV (reference sequence). V lost 6 bases, J lost 0 bases, and 1 base stayed unmatched. CDR3 size: 13 residues. The receptor comes from a woman aged 18 to 50 with breast cancer. The V and J genes are TRBV27 and TRBJ2-5; 7 nucleotides line up with TRBD1. The starting material was left colon tissue, obtained at autopsy. CDR3 residues: CASRQGYQETQYF. The CDR3 DNA follows: TGTGCCAGCAGACAGGGGTACCAAGAGACCCAGTACTTC.